The TCR beta chain described here comes from a study of blood T cells in healthy people across ages. Between the trimmed V and J ends, which lost 7 bases and 10 bases, there was a span of 22 bases. The CDR3 runs to 14 residues. With regard to this clonotype: Its specificity is not known.

Investigators took roughly 9.5 milliliters of peripheral blood from every donor. In each sample, at least 6.5 million PBMCs were isolated. For the second PCR, which ran for about 6 to 12 cycles, a sample-barcoded 5' primer and a J-beta primer mix were used. TCRdb itself ran the 5' RACE reads through MiXCR, one entry per CDR3 protein. The sample records under 950,000 distinct CDR3 sequences, about 20% being singletons. Findings and caveats of the study: Both higher diversity and more naive CD4+ cells marked long-lived donors when set against aged donors. CMV status of donors was unknown, possibly confounding expanded clonotype changes.

This chain uses TRBV12-3 or TRBV12-4 with TRBJ1-2; perhaps TRBD1 as D (6 bases). The receptor's source is a man in his sixties or seventies in good health. Sample: blood. CDR3 bases: TGTGCCAGCAACATTAGGGGGGCAGGTGGTGACTACACCTTC. Amino acid sequence: CASNIRGAGGDYTF.